This entry features one T cell receptor (beta chain) sequence. Its antigen is not known. Assay: immunoSEQ multiplex PCR; the TCRdb copy retains only in-frame clones and omits some. The profile shows approximately 15,000 clones, around 82% of them singletons. This sample is part of a study of neoadjuvant anti-PD-1 for oral cavity cancer. As for the study in general: Patients without progression received a fourth nivolumab dose around day 43, then surgical resection on days 50-56. Study findings and constraints: TCR analyses covered only three patients per response group. Higher pretreatment blood Treg/Th17 ratios correlated with higher pretreatment blood and lower post-treatment tumor TCRbeta clonality.

Time point here: after neoadjuvant nivolumab, at surgical resection. The germline gives CDR1 MGHRA, CDR2 YSYEKL. The CDR3 totals 15 residues. Trimming cost V 1 base and J 7 bases; bases outside gene matches: 5. Specimen: PBMCs, collected after nivolumab (anti-PD-1) treatment. The chain employs TRBV4-1 and TRBJ2-2; 8 bases agree with TRBD1. The TCR comes from a person aged 35 to 85 with oral cavity squamous cell carcinoma. Here the CDR3 reads CASSQGRTGFGELFF. In DNA form, the CDR3 reads TGCGCCAGCAGCCAAGGCAGGACAGGGTTCGGGGAGCTGTTTTTT.